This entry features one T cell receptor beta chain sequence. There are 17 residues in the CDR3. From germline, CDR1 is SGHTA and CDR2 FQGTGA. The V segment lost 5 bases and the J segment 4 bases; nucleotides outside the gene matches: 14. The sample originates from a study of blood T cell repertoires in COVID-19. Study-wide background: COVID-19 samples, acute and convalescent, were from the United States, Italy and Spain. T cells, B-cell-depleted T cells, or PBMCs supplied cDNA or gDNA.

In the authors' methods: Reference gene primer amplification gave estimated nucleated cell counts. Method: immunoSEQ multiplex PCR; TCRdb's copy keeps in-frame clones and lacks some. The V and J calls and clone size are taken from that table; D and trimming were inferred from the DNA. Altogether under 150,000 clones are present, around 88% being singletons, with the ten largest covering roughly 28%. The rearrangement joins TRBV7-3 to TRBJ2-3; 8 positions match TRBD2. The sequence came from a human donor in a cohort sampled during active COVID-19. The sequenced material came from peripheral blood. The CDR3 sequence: CASSHASGASGPDTQYF. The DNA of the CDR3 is TGTGCCAGCAGCCACGCCTCTGGGGCTAGCGGGCCAGATACGCAGTATTTT.